This TCR beta chain originates from a study of beta chain features in type 1 diabetes. The sequenced template was cDNA made from the entire isolated RNA. The protocol was immunoSEQ multiplex PCR, while the TCRdb copy is restricted to in-frame clones and leaves out a portion. The sample records some 360,000 clones, around 19% being singletons. This clone was counted only a few times. This TCR derives from a woman under 30 in good health. Material: naive CD4+ T cells from blood.

The DNA of the CDR3 is TGTGCCAGCAGCTTCGGGACAGGCGCGTCAGATACGCAGTATTTT. Translated, it gives CASSFGTGASDTQYF. The chain carries TRBV7-9 and TRBJ2-3, with 8 positions matching TRBD1. CDR1 and CDR2 from the germline V gene are SEHNR and FQNEAQ (reference sequence). The CDR3 covers 15 residues. Unmatched junction bases numbered 6, after V lost 3 bases and J lost 4 bases.